The entry below gives a single T cell receptor (beta chain) sequence along with its context. Its antigen is not known. This sample was taken from a study of T cell clones after liver transplantation. Points from the study as a whole: Graft donor-reactive T cells may have migrated into the graft rather than being deleted.

This CDR3 has 15 residues. CDR1 is GTSNPN, CDR2 SVGIG, per germline (reference sequence). With V trimmed by 0 bases and J by 7 bases, 8 bases remained unmatched. The assay was immunoSEQ multiplex PCR, and TCRdb's table has in-frame clones only and misses some. The data show around 70,000 clones, with 85% to 95% seen just once and 0.75% to 1% held by the top ten. The source material was CD4+ T cells from blood, sampled less than 27 months after liver transplant. The receptor's source is a human patient who received a liver transplant. The graft donor may have contributed some T cells. This rearrangement joins TRBV30 to TRBJ2-7; 11 positions match TRBD2. CDR3 bases: TGTGCCTGGAGTGTACTAGCGGGAGTAAGAGGGGAGCAGTACTTC. Amino acid sequence: CAWSVLAGVRGEQYF.